This T cell receptor (beta chain) was recorded in a study of blood T cells in healthy people across ages. General study points: Unsorted PBMCs ruled out conclusive naive versus antigen-experienced comparison. Diversity of TCR beta per million T cells declined in a roughly linear way with age.

A sample-barcoded 5' primer and a J-beta primer mix were used in a second PCR of about 7 to 12 cycles. From the 5' RACE reads, TCRdb called clonotypes with MiXCR, one entry per CDR3 protein. The sample has 800,000 to 950,000 distinct CDR3 sequences, around 49% seen once. Note on this clonotype: What it binds is not known.

This CDR3 comprises 14 residues. CDR1 is SNHLY and CDR2 is FYNNEI in the germline V gene. The trim removed 3 bases at V and 6 bases at J, leaving 4 bases unmatched. Sequenced input: blood. This receptor was taken from a man between 25 and 39 years old in good health. This chain joins TRBV2 and TRBJ2-3; 9 positions match TRBD2. The CDR3 sequence is CASSEIAGEDTQYF. The CDR3 DNA is TGTGCCAGCAGTGAGATAGCGGGGGAGGATACGCAGTATTTT.